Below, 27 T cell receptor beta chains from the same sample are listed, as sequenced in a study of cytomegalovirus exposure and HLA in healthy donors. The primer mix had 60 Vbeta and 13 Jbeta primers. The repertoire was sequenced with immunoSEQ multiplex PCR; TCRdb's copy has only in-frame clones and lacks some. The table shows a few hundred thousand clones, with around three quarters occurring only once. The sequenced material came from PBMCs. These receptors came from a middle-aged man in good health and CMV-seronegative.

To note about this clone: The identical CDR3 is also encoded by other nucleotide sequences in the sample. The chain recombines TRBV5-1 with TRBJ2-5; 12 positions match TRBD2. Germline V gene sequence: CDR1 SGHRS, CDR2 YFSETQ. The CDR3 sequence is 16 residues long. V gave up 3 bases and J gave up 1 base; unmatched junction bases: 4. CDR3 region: CASSSGLAGLQETQYF. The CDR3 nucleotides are TGCGCCAGCAGCTCTGGACTAGCGGGGCTCCAAGAGACCCAGTACTTC.

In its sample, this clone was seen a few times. The CDR3 here is CASSQTQGYGYEQYF. In DNA form, the CDR3 reads TGCGCCAGCAGCCAGACACAGGGTTACGGCTACGAGCAGTACTTC. The chain is built from TRBV4-3 and TRBJ2-7, with D possibly TRBD1 on 6 matching bases. V was clipped by 3 bases and J by 3 bases, with 15 bases between them. This CDR3 has 15 residues. Germline CDR1 reads LGHNA; CDR2 reads YSLEER.

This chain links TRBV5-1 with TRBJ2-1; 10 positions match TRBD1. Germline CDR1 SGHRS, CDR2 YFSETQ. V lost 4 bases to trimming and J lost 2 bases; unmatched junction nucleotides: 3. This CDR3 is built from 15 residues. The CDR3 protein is CASSPGQGAYNEQFF. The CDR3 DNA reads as TGCGCCAGCAGCCCCGGACAGGGGGCCTACAATGAGCAGTTCTTC.

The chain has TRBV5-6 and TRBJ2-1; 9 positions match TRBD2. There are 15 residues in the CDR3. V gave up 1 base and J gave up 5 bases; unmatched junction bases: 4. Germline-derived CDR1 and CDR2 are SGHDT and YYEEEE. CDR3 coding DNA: TGTGCCAGCAGCTTGCTAGCGGGGTTAGACAATGAGCAGTTCTTC. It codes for CASSLLAGLDNEQFF.

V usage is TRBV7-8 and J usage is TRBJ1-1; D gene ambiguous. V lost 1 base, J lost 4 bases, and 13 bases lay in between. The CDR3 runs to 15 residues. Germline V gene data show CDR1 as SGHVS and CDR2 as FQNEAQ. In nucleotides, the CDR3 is TGTGCCAGCAGCTTAGGACCGGGTCGGAGCACTGAAGCTTTCTTT. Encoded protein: CASSLGPGRSTEAFF.

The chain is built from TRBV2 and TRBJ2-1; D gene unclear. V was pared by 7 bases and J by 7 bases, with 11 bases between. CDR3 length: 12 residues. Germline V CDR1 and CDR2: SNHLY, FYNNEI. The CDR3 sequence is CASTSNRNEQFF. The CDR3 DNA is TGTGCCAGCACGTCTAACCGGAATGAGCAGTTCTTC.

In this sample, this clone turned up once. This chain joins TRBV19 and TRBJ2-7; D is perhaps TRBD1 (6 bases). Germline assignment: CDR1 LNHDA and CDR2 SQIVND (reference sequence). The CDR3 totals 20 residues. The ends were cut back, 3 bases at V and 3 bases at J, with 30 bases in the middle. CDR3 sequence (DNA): TGTGCCAGTAGTATCCGGGCCTTTAACCGGGACACCAGAACACGCTACGAGCAGTACTTC. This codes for CASSIRAFNRDTRTRYEQYF. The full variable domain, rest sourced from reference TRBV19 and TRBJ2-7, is DGGITQSPKYLFRKEGQNVTLSCEQNLNHDAMYWYRQDPGQGLRLIYYSQIVNDFQKGDIAEGYSVSREKKESFPLTVTSAQKNPTAFYLCASSIRAFNRDTRTRYEQYFGPGTRLTVT.

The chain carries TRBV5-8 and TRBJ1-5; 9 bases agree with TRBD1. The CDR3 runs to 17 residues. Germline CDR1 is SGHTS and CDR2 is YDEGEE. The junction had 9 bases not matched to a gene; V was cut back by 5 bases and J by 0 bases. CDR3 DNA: TGTGCCAGCAGATTAAAGGGGACAGGGTATAGCAATCAGCCCCAGCATTTT. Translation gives CASRLKGTGYSNQPQHF.

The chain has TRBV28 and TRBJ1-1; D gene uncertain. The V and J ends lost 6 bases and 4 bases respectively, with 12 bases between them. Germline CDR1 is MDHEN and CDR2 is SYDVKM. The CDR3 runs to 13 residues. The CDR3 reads CASRDSRTTEAFF. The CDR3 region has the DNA TGTGCCAGCAGGGACTCCAGAACCACTGAAGCTTTCTTT.

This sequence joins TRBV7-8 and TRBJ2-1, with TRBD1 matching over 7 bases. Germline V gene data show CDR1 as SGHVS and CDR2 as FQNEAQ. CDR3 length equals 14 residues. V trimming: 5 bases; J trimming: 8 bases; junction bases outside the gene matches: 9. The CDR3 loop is CASSTDPTGDEQFF. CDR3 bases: TGTGCCAGCAGCACCGACCCAACAGGGGATGAGCAGTTCTTC.

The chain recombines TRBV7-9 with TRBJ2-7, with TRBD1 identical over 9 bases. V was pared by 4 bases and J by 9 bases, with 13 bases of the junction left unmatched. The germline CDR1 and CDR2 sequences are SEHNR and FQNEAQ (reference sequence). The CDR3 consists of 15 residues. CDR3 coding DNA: TGTGCCAGCAGCTCCCCGGACAGGGGTACCCTTCGGCAGTACTTC. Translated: CASSSPDRGTLRQYF.

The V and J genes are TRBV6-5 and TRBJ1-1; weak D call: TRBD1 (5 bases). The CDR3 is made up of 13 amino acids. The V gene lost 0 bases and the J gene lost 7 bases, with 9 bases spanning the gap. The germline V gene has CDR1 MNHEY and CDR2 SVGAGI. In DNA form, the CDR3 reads TGTGCCAGCAGTTACTCGAAAGGGGTTGAAGCTTTCTTT. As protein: CASSYSKGVEAFF.

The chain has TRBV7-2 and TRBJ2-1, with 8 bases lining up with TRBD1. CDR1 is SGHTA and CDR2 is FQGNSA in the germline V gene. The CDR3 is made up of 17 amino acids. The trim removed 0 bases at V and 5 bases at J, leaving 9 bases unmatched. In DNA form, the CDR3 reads TGTGCCAGCAGCTTAGCGTTGATTAGACAGGGGAACAATGAGCAGTTCTTC. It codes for CASSLALIRQGNNEQFF.

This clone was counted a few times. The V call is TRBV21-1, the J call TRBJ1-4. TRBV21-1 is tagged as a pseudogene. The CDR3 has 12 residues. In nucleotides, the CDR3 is TGTGCCACGGGGGAGCCTAATGAAAAACTGTTTTTT. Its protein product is CATGEPNEKLFF.

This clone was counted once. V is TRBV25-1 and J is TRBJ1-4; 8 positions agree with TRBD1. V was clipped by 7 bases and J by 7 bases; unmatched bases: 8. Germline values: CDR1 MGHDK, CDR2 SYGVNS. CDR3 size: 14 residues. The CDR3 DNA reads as TGTGCCAGCAAACAGGGGGGAAGTGGTGAAAAACTGTTTTTT. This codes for CASKQGGSGEKLFF.

DNA for the CDR3: TGTGCCAGCAGTTTACAGGGGGCGGTCACTGAAGCTTTCTTT. It encodes CASSLQGAVTEAFF. This chain joins TRBV6-5 and TRBJ1-1; 9 bases are a match to TRBD1. With 4 bases clipped from V and 4 bases from J, the junction kept 4 bases outside the gene matches. CDR3 length: 14 residues. Germline CDR1 MNHEY, CDR2 SVGAGI.

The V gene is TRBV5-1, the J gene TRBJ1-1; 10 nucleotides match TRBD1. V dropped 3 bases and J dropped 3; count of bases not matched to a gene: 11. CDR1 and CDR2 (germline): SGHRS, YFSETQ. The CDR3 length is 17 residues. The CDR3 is CASSSRQGALRDTEAFF. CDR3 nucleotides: TGCGCCAGCAGCTCCCGACAGGGGGCGTTGAGGGACACTGAAGCTTTCTTT.

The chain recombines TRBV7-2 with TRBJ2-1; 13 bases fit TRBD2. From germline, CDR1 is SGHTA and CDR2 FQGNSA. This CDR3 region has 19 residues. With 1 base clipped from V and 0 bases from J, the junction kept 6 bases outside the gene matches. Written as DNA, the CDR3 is TGTGCCAGCAGCTTAGAGGGACTAGCGGGGTCGAGCTCCTACAATGAGCAGTTCTTC. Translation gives CASSLEGLAGSSSYNEQFF. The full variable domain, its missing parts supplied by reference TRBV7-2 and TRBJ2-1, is GAGVSQSPSNKVTEKGKDVELRCDPISGHTALYWYRQSLGQGLEFLIYFQGNSAPDKSGLPSDRFSAERTGGSVSTLTIQRTQQEDSAVYLCASSLEGLAGSSSYNEQFFGPGTRLTVL.

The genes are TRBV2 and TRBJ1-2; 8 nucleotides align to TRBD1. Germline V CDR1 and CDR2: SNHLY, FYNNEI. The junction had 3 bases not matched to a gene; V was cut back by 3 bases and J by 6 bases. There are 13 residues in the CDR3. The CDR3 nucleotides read TGTGCCAGCAGTGACGGGACAGGTGATGGCTACACCTTC. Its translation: CASSDGTGDGYTF.

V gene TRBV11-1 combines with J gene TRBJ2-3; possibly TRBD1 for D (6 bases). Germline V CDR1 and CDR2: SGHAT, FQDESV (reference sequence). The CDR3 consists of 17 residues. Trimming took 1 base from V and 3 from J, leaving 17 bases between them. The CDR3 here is CASSLGDRLGATDTQYF. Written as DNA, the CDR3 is TGTGCCAGCAGCTTAGGGGATCGTTTGGGGGCGACAGATACGCAGTATTTT.

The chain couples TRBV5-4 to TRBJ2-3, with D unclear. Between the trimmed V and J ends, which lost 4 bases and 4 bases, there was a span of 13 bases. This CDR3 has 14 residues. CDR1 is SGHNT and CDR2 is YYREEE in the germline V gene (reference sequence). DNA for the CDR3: TGTGCCAGCAGCCTCCATAGTTATTCAGATACGCAGTATTTT. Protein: CASSLHSYSDTQYF.

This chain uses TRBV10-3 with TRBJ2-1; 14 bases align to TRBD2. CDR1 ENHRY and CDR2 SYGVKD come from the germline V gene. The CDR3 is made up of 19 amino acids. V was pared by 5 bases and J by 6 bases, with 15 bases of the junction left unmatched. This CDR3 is CAISSPPPGTSGSRNEQFF. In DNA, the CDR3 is TGTGCCATCAGTTCACCACCACCCGGGACTAGCGGGAGTCGCAATGAGCAGTTCTTC.

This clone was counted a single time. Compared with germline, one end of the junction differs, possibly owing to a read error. In DNA form, the CDR3 reads TGTTCCAGCAGCCCGGCAGGGGTGAATGAAAAACTGTTTTTT. This codes for CSSSPAGVNEKLFF. The V and J genes are TRBV7-9 and TRBJ1-4, with D possibly TRBD1 on 6 matching bases. The CDR3 loop spans 14 amino acids. The germline V gene has CDR1 SEHNR and CDR2 FQNEAQ (reference sequence).

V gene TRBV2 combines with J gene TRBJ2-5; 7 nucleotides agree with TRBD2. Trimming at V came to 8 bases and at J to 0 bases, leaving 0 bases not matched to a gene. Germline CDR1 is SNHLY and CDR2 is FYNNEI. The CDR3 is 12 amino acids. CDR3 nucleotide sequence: TGTGCCAGCCTAGCGGACCAAGAGACCCAGTACTTC. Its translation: CASLADQETQYF.

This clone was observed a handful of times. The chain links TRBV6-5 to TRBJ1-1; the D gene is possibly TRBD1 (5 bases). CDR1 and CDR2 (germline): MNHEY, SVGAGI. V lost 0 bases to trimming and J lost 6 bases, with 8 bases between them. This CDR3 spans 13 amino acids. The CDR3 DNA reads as TGTGCCAGCAGTTACTCGGGGGAGGCTGAAGCTTTCTTT. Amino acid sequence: CASSYSGEAEAFF.

The DNA of the CDR3 is TGTGCCAGCAAAAGGGGGCGGATGGACACTGAAGCTTTCTTT. As protein: CASKRGRMDTEAFF. This chain connects TRBV6-1 to TRBJ1-1; 7 positions agree with TRBD1. From germline, CDR1 is MNHNS and CDR2 SASEGT. V trimming: 7 bases; J trimming: 3 bases; junction bases outside the gene matches: 8. The CDR3 loop spans 14 amino acids.

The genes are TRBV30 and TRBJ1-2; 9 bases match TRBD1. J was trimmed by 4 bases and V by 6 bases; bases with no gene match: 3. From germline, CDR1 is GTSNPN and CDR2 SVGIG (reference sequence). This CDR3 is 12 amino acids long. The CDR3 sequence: CACWDRAYGYTF. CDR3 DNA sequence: TGTGCCTGCTGGGACAGGGCCTATGGCTACACCTTC.